This passage covers 23 T cell receptor beta chains from one sample sequenced in a study of identical twins. TCRdb re-called the 5' RACE reads through MiXCR, storing one row per CDR3 protein. The sample has under 900,000 distinct CDR3 sequences, 15% to 20% seen once. This same sample was also part of a study on T cells expressing NK-cell markers.

The sample comprised PBMCs. The receptors were sampled from a woman between 18 and 30 years old in good health.

V gene TRBV6-5 combines with J gene TRBJ2-7; 8 nucleotides match TRBD1. Looked up from germline, CDR1 is MNHEY and CDR2 is SVGAGI. This CDR3 has 16 residues. Trimming cost V 0 bases and J 6 bases; bases outside gene matches: 10. Written as DNA, the CDR3 is TGTGCCAGCAGTTACTCGGGGGCGACAGGGGAGGCCGAGCAGTACTTC. Translating gives CASSYSGATGEAEQYF.

This clonotype was seen more than once but under ten times. The chain is built from TRBV5-1 and TRBJ2-7; 8 bases map to TRBD2. V trimming: 4 bases; J trimming: 5 bases; junction bases outside the gene matches: 8. The length of the CDR3 is 14 residues. The germline gives CDR1 SGHRS, CDR2 YFSETQ. The CDR3 DNA reads as TGCGCCAGCAGCCCGGGGGGGCGTACCCACGAGCAGTACTTC. Encoded protein: CASSPGGRTHEQYF.

This CDR3 is CSAVSNTGELFF. CDR3 nucleotides: TGCAGTGCTGTCTCTAACACCGGGGAGCTGTTTTTT. The chain has TRBV20-1 and TRBJ2-2; D uncertain. CDR1 DFQATT and CDR2 SNEGSKA come from the germline V gene (reference sequence). CDR3 length: 12 residues. The germline V and J ends were trimmed by 5 bases and 2 bases, with 6 bases remaining between them.

This clonotype was picked up a small number of times. The rearrangement uses TRBV10-3 and TRBJ2-5, with a weak D call TRBD1 (5 bases). The length of the CDR3 is 17 residues. V was pared by 2 bases and J by 2 bases, with 18 bases between. CDR1 ENHRY and CDR2 SYGVKD come from the germline V gene. The CDR3 DNA reads TGTGCCATCAGTGAGATTGAGACAGAAAGCCTTCAAGAGACCCAGTACTTC. Amino acids: CAISEIETESLQETQYF.

In DNA, the CDR3 is TGCAGTGCTAGTCCCCCAGTTTCCTACGAGCAGTACTTC. This translates into CSASPPVSYEQYF. This sequence joins TRBV20-1 and TRBJ2-7; D is uncertain. With 3 bases removed from V and 1 base from J, the gap between germline ends came to 10 bases. Germline loops: CDR1 DFQATT, CDR2 SNEGSKA (reference sequence). This CDR3 is built from 13 residues.

The table lists this clonotype with a few counts. This chain links TRBV7-8 with TRBJ2-7; TRBD1 aligns across 9 bases. After removal of 7 bases from V and 6 bases from J, the junction contained 10 bases not matched to a gene. The CDR3 contains 14 residues. Germline CDR1 SGHVS, CDR2 FQNEAQ. The CDR3 sequence: CASNPRTGVGEQYF. The CDR3 nucleotides are TGTGCCAGCAACCCCCGGACAGGGGTTGGCGAGCAGTACTTC.

This clonotype was picked up a small number of times. This chain connects TRBV29-1 to TRBJ2-1; D is unclear. CDR1 is SQVTM and CDR2 is ANQGSEA in the germline V gene. The CDR3 has 11 residues. Trimming left V 1 base short and J 8 bases short, with 6 bases between. The CDR3 loop is CSVEGWDEQFF. The CDR3 coding sequence is TGCAGCGTTGAAGGGTGGGATGAGCAGTTCTTC.

The sample holds a few counts of this clonotype. The chain is built from TRBV4-3 and TRBJ2-7; 10 positions match TRBD2. The CDR3 sequence is 15 residues long. The junction had 12 bases not matched to a gene; V was cut back by 8 bases and J by 5 bases. Germline lookup yields CDR1 LGHNA and CDR2 YSLEER. In nucleotides, the CDR3 is TGCGCCAGCGCCAGTACCTCTAGCGGGAGTCACGAGCAGTACTTC. Translated: CASASTSSGSHEQYF.

The chain employs TRBV20-1 and TRBJ2-7; either TRBD1 or TRBD2 may supply D (6 bases each). CDR3 size: 16 residues. Germline V CDR1 and CDR2: DFQATT, SNEGSKA (reference sequence). Trimming removed 6 bases at V and 0 bases at J, with 21 bases between. The CDR3 bases are TGCAGTGCCCGAGGAGGGGGGTCGGGGCTCTCCTACGAGCAGTACTTC. Residues: CSARGGGSGLSYEQYF.

This clonotype was found many times. The chain is built from TRBV20-1 and TRBJ1-2; tentative D call: TRBD1 (6 bases). V gave up 4 bases and J gave up 7 bases, with 13 bases separating them. The CDR3 loop spans 12 amino acids. The germline gives CDR1 DFQATT, CDR2 SNEGSKA (reference sequence). The CDR3 protein is CSAKGTDSGYTF. The CDR3 bases are TGCAGTGCTAAAGGGACGGACAGTGGCTACACCTTC.

This clonotype has a handful of counts. The genes are TRBV20-1 and TRBJ2-3, with 8 nucleotides matching TRBD2. From germline, CDR1 is DFQATT and CDR2 SNEGSKA (reference sequence). V trimming: 3 bases; J trimming: 3 bases; junction bases outside the gene matches: 8. The CDR3 loop spans 15 amino acids. The CDR3 DNA reads as TGCAGTGCTAGGATCCTCCGGGAGGGTACAGATACGCAGTATTTT. Protein: CSARILREGTDTQYF.

This chain connects TRBV30 to TRBJ2-1; 7 positions match TRBD2. This CDR3 region has 14 residues. V dropped 4 bases and J dropped 10; count of bases not matched to a gene: 13. Germline values: CDR1 GTSNPN, CDR2 SVGIG (reference sequence). CDR3 nucleotide sequence: TGTGCCTGGACTCGTAGCGGGCGGGCAGGGGAGCAGTTCTTC. It specifies CAWTRSGRAGEQFF.

This clonotype was observed a few times. The genes are TRBV6-1 and TRBJ1-2, with 8 bases identical to TRBD1. J lost 2 bases, V lost 5 bases, and 4 bases had no gene match. Germline V gives CDR1 MNHNS, CDR2 SASEGT. The length of the CDR3 is 14 residues. In nucleotides, the CDR3 is TGTGCCAGCAGTCCGACAGGGGTGAACTATGGCTACACCTTC. This gives the protein CASSPTGVNYGYTF.

This clonotype was counted only a few times. V and J are TRBV29-1 and TRBJ1-4; D is uncertain. This CDR3 is 11 amino acids long. CDR1 SQVTM and CDR2 ANQGSEA come from the germline V gene. Trimming left V 3 bases short and J 6 bases short, with 5 bases between. The chain's CDR3 is CSVETYEKLFF. The CDR3 DNA follows: TGCAGCGTTGAGACTTATGAAAAACTGTTTTTT.

The chain couples TRBV7-2 to TRBJ1-2; D is uncertain. The germline V gene has CDR1 SGHTA and CDR2 FQGNSA. The CDR3 runs 16 residues. V was pared by 5 bases and J by 0 bases, with 16 bases between. CDR3 sequence: CASSLGPTQANYGYTF. CDR3 bases: TGTGCCAGCAGCCTCGGACCTACCCAGGCTAACTATGGCTACACCTTC.

For the CDR3, the DNA is TGCGCCAGCAGCCAAGCCCCCAGCGGGAGAAACACCGGGGAGCTGTTTTTT. Amino acid sequence: CASSQAPSGRNTGELFF. The rearrangement links TRBV4-3 to TRBJ2-2; 8 bases are a match to TRBD2. Germline CDR1 LGHNA, CDR2 YSLEER. The CDR3 length is 17 residues. Trimming took 1 base from V and 2 from J; bases not matched to a gene: 6.

The rearrangement joins TRBV5-1 to TRBJ2-3; D call uncertain. CDR3 length: 14 residues. Germline V gene lookup returns CDR1 SGHRS and CDR2 YFSETQ. The ends were cut back, 5 bases at V and 1 base at J, with 11 bases in the middle. CDR3 sequence: CASSPVTGTDTQYF. The CDR3 DNA follows: TGCGCCAGCAGTCCTGTTACGGGCACAGATACGCAGTATTTT.

This clonotype was found a few times. This chain uses TRBV29-1 with TRBJ1-1; possible D gene TRBD1, 5 bases. CDR1 is SQVTM and CDR2 is ANQGSEA in the germline V gene. The CDR3 contains 14 residues. The germline V and J ends were trimmed by 7 bases and 4 bases, with 19 bases remaining between them. The DNA for the CDR3 is TGCAGCGGCTTCACCGGGACTAAGGGCACTGAAGCTTTCTTT. This sequence encodes CSGFTGTKGTEAFF. The full variable domain, rest sourced from reference TRBV29-1 and TRBJ1-1, is SAVISQKPSRDICQRGTSLTIQCQVDSQVTMMFWYRQQPGQSLTLIATANQGSEATYESGFVIDKFPISRPNLTFSTLTVSNMSPEDSSIYLCSGFTGTKGTEAFFGQGTRLTVV.

The rearrangement links TRBV5-6 to TRBJ2-3, with D maybe TRBD2 (5 bases). Germline V gives CDR1 SGHDT, CDR2 YYEEEE. CDR3 length: 15 residues. The V end lost 3 bases, the J end lost 0 bases, and 11 bases lay between the germline ends. In DNA form, the CDR3 reads TGTGCCAGCAGCTACCTGGGGAGCAGCACAGATACGCAGTATTTT. Protein product: CASSYLGSSTDTQYF. The full variable domain, with the rest looked up from reference TRBV5-6 and TRBJ2-3, is DAGVTQSPTHLIKTRGQQVTLRCSPKSGHDTVSWYQQALGQGPQFIFQYYEEEERQRGNFPDRFSGHQFPNYSSELNVNALLLGDSALYLCASSYLGSSTDTQYFGPGTRLTVL.

This clonotype was seen only a few times. The gene calls are TRBV25-1 and TRBJ2-7; tentatively, D is TRBD2 (5 bases). Trimming cost V 7 bases and J 5 bases, with 21 bases left between them. CDR1 and CDR2 from the germline V gene are MGHDK and SYGVNS. The length of the CDR3 is 15 residues. The CDR3 region is CASNRGGLGVHEQYF. For the CDR3, the DNA is TGTGCCAGCAACCGAGGTGGGCTGGGAGTGCACGAGCAGTACTTC.

This clonotype was seen ten or more times. The rearrangement joins TRBV5-6 to TRBJ2-3, with 10 bases aligning to TRBD1. Germline V CDR1 and CDR2: SGHDT, YYEEEE. V lost 4 bases and J lost 4; bases outside the gene matches: 3. The CDR3 is made up of 14 amino acids. Written as DNA, the CDR3 is TGTGCCAGCAGCCGTGGACAGGGGGCAGATACGCAGTATTTT. Its protein product is CASSRGQGADTQYF.

In its sample, this clonotype was seen a few times. The chain uses TRBV6-2 or TRBV6-3 and TRBJ2-4, with 10 bases matching TRBD2. J gave up 3 bases and V 6 bases, and 8 bases lay outside the gene matches. From germline, CDR1 is MNHEY and CDR2 SVGEGT. The CDR3 length is 16 residues. CDR3 region: CASSWSGGGVKNIQYF. For the CDR3, the DNA is TGTGCCAGCAGCTGGAGCGGGGGGGGAGTCAAAAACATTCAGTACTTC.

This clonotype occurred a few times. An end of the junction does not agree with germline; a read error may underlie this. The V call is TRBV7-7, the J call TRBJ1-1; maybe TRBD1 (5 bases). Germline V gene sequence: CDR1 SSHAT, CDR2 FNYEAQ (reference sequence). CDR3 length: 14 amino acids. As DNA, the CDR3 is TGTGCTAGCAGCAAATTCCCGGGGGGTGTTGAAGCTTTCTTT. Its translation is CASSKFPGGVEAFF.